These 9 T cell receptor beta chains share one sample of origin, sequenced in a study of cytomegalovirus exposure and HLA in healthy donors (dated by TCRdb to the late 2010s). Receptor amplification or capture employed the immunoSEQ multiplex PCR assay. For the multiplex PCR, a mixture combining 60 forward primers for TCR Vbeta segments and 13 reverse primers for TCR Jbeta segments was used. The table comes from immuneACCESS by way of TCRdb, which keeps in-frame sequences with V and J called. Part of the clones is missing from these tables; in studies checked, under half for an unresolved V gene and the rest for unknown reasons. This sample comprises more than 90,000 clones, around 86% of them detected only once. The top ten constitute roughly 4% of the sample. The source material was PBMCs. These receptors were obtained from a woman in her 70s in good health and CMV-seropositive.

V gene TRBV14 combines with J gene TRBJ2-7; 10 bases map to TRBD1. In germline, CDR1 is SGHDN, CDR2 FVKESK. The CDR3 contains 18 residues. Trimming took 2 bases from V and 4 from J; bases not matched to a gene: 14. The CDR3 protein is CASSQKPGQGKSLYEQYF. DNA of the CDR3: TGTGCCAGCAGCCAAAAACCGGGACAGGGGAAATCTTTATACGAGCAGTACTTC.

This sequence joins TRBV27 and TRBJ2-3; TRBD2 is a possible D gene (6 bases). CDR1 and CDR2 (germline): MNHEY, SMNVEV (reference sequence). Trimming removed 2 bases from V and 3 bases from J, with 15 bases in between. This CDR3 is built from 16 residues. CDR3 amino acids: CASSLQAVGGTDTQYF. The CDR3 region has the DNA TGTGCCAGCAGTTTACAAGCGGTGGGGGGTACAGATACGCAGTATTTT.

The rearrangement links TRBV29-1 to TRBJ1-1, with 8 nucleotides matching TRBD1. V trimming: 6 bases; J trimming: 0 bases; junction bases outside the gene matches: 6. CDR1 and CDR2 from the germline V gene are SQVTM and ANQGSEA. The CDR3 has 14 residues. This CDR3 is CSVVGTGMNTEAFF. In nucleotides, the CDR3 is TGCAGCGTAGTCGGGACAGGTATGAACACTGAAGCTTTCTTT.

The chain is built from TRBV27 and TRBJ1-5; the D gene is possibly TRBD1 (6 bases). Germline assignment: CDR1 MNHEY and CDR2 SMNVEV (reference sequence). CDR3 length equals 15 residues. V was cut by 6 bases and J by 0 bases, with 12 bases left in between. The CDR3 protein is CASSQGTSSNQPQHF. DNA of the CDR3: TGTGCCAGCAGCCAGGGGACCTCTAGCAATCAGCCCCAGCATTTT.

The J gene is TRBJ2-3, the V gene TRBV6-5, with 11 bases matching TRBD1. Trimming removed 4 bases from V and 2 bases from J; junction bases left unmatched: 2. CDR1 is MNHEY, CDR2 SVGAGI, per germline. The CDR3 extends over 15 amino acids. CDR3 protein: CASSFGQGATDTQYF. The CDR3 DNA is TGTGCCAGCAGTTTTGGACAGGGGGCCACAGATACGCAGTATTTT.

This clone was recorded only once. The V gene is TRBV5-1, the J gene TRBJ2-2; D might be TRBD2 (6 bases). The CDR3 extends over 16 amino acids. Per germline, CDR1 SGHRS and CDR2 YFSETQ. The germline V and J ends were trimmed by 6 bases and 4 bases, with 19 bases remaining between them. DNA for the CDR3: TGCGCCAGCACCCTAACCGGGGGTAGTGGCACCGGGGAGCTGTTTTTT. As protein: CASTLTGGSGTGELFF.

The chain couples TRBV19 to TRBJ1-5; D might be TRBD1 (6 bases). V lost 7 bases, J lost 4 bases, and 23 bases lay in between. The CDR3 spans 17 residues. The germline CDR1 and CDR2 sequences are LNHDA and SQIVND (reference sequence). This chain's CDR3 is CASTHPRSGAENQPQHF. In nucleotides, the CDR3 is TGTGCCAGTACCCACCCTCGCTCAGGGGCAGAAAATCAGCCCCAGCATTTT.

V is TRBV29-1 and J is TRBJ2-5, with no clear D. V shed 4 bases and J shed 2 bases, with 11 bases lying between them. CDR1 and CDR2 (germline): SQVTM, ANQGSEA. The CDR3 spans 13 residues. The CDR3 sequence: CSVVPRLQETQYF. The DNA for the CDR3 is TGCAGCGTTGTTCCGCGGCTACAAGAGACCCAGTACTTC.

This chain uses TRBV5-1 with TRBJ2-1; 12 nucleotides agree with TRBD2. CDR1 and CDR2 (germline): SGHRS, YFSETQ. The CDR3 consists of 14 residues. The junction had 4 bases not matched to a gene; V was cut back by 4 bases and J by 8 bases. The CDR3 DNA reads TGCGCCAGCAGCCCACGGACTAGCGGGGATGAGCAGTTCTTC. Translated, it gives CASSPRTSGDEQFF.